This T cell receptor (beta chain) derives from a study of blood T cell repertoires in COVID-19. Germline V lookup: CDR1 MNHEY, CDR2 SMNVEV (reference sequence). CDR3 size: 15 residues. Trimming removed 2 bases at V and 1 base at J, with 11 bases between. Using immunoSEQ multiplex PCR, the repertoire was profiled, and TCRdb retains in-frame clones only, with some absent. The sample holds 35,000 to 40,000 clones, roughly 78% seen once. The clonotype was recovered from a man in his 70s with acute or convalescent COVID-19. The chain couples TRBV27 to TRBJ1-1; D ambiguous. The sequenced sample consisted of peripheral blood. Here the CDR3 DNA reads TGTGCCAGCAGTTTAATGCGGAGAACGAACACTGAAGCTTTCTTT. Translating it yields CASSLMRRTNTEAFF.